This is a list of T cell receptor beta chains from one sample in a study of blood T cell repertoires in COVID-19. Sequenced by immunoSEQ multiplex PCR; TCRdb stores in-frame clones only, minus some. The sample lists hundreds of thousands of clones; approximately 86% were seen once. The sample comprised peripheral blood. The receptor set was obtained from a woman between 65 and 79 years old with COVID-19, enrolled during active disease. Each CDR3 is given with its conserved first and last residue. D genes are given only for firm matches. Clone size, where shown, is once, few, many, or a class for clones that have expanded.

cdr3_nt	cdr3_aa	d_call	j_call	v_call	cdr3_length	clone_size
TGCGCCAGCAGCTTGGAGCAGGCCCGAGAAGCTTTCTTT	CASSLEQAREAFF	NA	TRBJ1-1	TRBV5-1	13	NA
TGTGCCAGCAGTTCAGGGCTTTCACCCCTCCACTTT	CASSSGLSPLHF	NA	TRBJ1-6	TRBV9	12	NA
TGCAGTGCTAGTCGGGGGACAGGGGGTATGGAGACCCAGTACTTC	CSASRGTGGMETQYF	TRBD1	TRBJ2-5	TRBV20-1	15	once
TGTGCCAGCAGTTACTCAGCGGTGAACACTGAAGCTTTCTTT	CASSYSAVNTEAFF	NA	TRBJ1-1	TRBV6-2/TRBV6-3	14	NA
TGTGCCAGCACCCTGACAGGAGGCACAGATACGCAGTATTTT	CASTLTGGTDTQYF	NA	TRBJ2-3	TRBV6-5	14	once
TGTGCCAGCAGTTTTTCCCCCGCATCAGGGGCTAAGGAGCAGTTCTTC	CASSFSPASGAKEQFF	NA	TRBJ2-1	TRBV6-5	16	NA
TGTGCCAGCAGCCAAGATATTGGAGGGGAAGGCTACACCTTC	CASSQDIGGEGYTF	NA	TRBJ1-2	TRBV4-2	14	few
TGTGCCACCAGTGATTTGCTCAGGGGCAATGAGCAGTTCTTC	CATSDLLRGNEQFF	NA	TRBJ2-1	TRBV24-1	14	few
TGCGCCAGCAGCTTGGACCCGGGTACAGGGGAGCTGTTTTTT	CASSLDPGTGELFF	NA	TRBJ2-2	TRBV5-1	14	NA
TGTGCCAGCTCACCGGCGGCCTCCCGCCACAACAATGAGCAGTTCTTC	CASSPAASRHNNEQFF	NA	TRBJ2-1	TRBV18	16	NA
TGTGCCAGCAGTTACCCGGGACTAAATGGCCACGAGCAGTACTTC	CASSYPGLNGHEQYF	TRBD2	TRBJ2-7	TRBV6-5	15	NA
TGTGCCAGCAGCACTAATCAGGGCTCCTGGAATCAGCCCCAGCATTTT	CASSTNQGSWNQPQHF	NA	TRBJ1-5	TRBV5-6	16	NA
TGCAGCGTTGCGAGCGGGGATAATTCACCCCTCCACTTT	CSVASGDNSPLHF	NA	TRBJ1-6	TRBV29-1	13	few
TGTGCCAGCACAGGATTGGGACAGGGGAATCGCAATGAGCAGTTCTTC	CASTGLGQGNRNEQFF	TRBD1	TRBJ2-1	TRBV9	16	NA
TGCAGCGTGGCTGGACAGGACTTAAACACCGGGGAGCTGTTTTTT	CSVAGQDLNTGELFF	TRBD1	TRBJ2-2	TRBV29-1	15	NA
TGTGCCAGCATCTCCGGTTCCTACGAGCAGTACTTC	CASISGSYEQYF	NA	TRBJ2-7	TRBV7-2	12	few
TGTGCCAGCAGTTTTGGGACAGGGCGTCGCTACACCTTC	CASSFGTGRRYTF	TRBD1	TRBJ1-2	TRBV12-3/TRBV12-4	13	NA
TGTGCCAGCTCCCTACGGGGGGAAAAGGATGGCTACACCTTC	CASSLRGEKDGYTF	NA	TRBJ1-2	TRBV18	14	NA
TGTGCCAGCAGCCTCACACAGGGGGCGCTCGGTTTAACTAATGAAAAACTGTTTTTT	CASSLTQGALGLTNEKLFF	TRBD1	TRBJ1-4	TRBV4-2	19	NA
TGTGCCATCAGTGAGGGGAGACATACGGAATTAGATACGCAGTATTTT	CAISEGRHTELDTQYF	NA	TRBJ2-3	TRBV10-3	16	NA
TGTGCCAGCAGTGAACTTCCAGTGGGCTACACCTTC	CASSELPVGYTF	NA	TRBJ1-2	TRBV6-1	12	few
TGCAGCGTTGAAAGGGGGTCGGGAACCGGGGAGCTGTTTTTT	CSVERGSGTGELFF	NA	TRBJ2-2	TRBV29-1	14	NA
TGCAGCGTTGAAGTGTCTAGCGGGGTAGGGACCCAGTACTTC	CSVEVSSGVGTQYF	TRBD2	TRBJ2-5	TRBV29-1	14	NA
TGTGCCAGCAACCCGGGGGGGGACTATGGCTACACCTTC	CASNPGGDYGYTF	NA	TRBJ1-2	TRBV6-6	13	NA
TGCAGCGTTGAAGATCTTCGGGGGTACGAGCAGTACTTC	CSVEDLRGYEQYF	NA	TRBJ2-7	TRBV29-1	13	NA
TGTGCCATCCAGGGGGGACGATACACTGAAGCTTTCTTT	CAIQGGRYTEAFF	TRBD1	TRBJ1-1	TRBV10-3	13	NA
TGTGCCAGAACGGGACTAGCGGGGGGGAGCACAGATACGCAGTATTTT	CARTGLAGGSTDTQYF	TRBD2	TRBJ2-3	TRBV2	16	NA
TGTGCCGGGAGGCCCGGGACTAGCGGGGCCAATGAGCAGTTCTTC	CAGRPGTSGANEQFF	TRBD2	TRBJ2-1	TRBV30	15	NA
TGTGCCAGCAGTTTGGGGACAGGGATTAAGAACGAGCAGTACTTC	CASSLGTGIKNEQYF	TRBD1	TRBJ2-7	TRBV28	15	NA
TGTGCCAGCAGTTACTCGAAATTTAGCGTAGGGGAAAAACTGTTTTTT	CASSYSKFSVGEKLFF	NA	TRBJ1-4	TRBV6-5	16	NA
TGCAGCGTTGATGCGACAGGGAACACTGAAGCTTTCTTT	CSVDATGNTEAFF	NA	TRBJ1-1	TRBV29-1	13	NA
TGTGCCAGTAGGAGCCTCTACGAGCAGTACTTC	CASRSLYEQYF	NA	TRBJ2-7	TRBV19	11	NA
TGTGCCAGCAGCTTAGACAGGGGGATGGGGAACACTGAAGCTTTCTTT	CASSLDRGMGNTEAFF	TRBD1	TRBJ1-1	TRBV11-2	16	NA
TGCGCCAGCAGCTTTGGACGGGGGTCCTACAATGAGCAGTTCTTC	CASSFGRGSYNEQFF	NA	TRBJ2-1	TRBV5-1	15	NA
TGTGCCAGCAGCTTAGAGGGGGCTTATCAGCCCCAGCATTTT	CASSLEGAYQPQHF	TRBD1	TRBJ1-5	TRBV7-2	14	NA
TGTGCCAGCAGCCGGGGCGGGGGTACATTGAACACTGAAGCTTTCTTT	CASSRGGGTLNTEAFF	NA	TRBJ1-1	TRBV7-2	16	NA
TGCGCCAGCAGCTTGGGCTTCCTGGGACAAATGGATGGCTACACCTTC	CASSLGFLGQMDGYTF	NA	TRBJ1-2	TRBV5-1	16	NA
TGTGCCAGCAGCGCACCCGGGACAGGGGGCGGTGAGCAGTTCTTC	CASSAPGTGGGEQFF	TRBD1	TRBJ2-1	TRBV9	15	NA
TGTGCCAGCTCACCTGATTCCGGGACAGGAGGACAGCCCCAGCATTTT	CASSPDSGTGGQPQHF	TRBD1	TRBJ1-5	TRBV18	16	NA
TGTGCCAGCAGCTTAGAATCTACCCGGGGGAGACCCTACGAGCAGTACTTC	CASSLESTRGRPYEQYF	NA	TRBJ2-7	TRBV7-7	17	NA
TGTGCCAGCAGCCAAAGCTGGACAGGGGAGGGCACTGAAGCTTTCTTT	CASSQSWTGEGTEAFF	TRBD1	TRBJ1-1	TRBV9	16	NA
TGTGCCAGCAGTTACTCGGGCTTGGGGCTTGAAAAACTGTTTTTT	CASSYSGLGLEKLFF	NA	TRBJ1-4	TRBV6-5	15	NA
TGCGCCAGCAGCCGTGGAGTAGCGGGGGTTGCCCAGTACTTC	CASSRGVAGVAQYF	TRBD2	TRBJ2-5	TRBV5-1	14	few